Sequencing of this T cell receptor beta chain was carried out in a study of blood T cell repertoires in COVID-19 (dated by TCRdb to 2019 to 2021). About the full investigation: Samples from collaborators originated in the United States, Italy and Spain and spanned both the acute and convalescent phases of COVID-19. The prospective study material was composed of cDNA or gDNA derived from T cells, B-cell-depleted T cells, or PBMCs. Deeply sampled blood TCRbeta repertoires from subjects exposed to, actively infected with, or recovered from COVID-19 were included in the dataset. A freely available public database, intended as a resource for researchers studying the immune response to SARS-CoV-2, is where the repertoires were released. Samples came from the ongoing ImmuneRACE study (first 160 participants) plus 1,254 subjects from 6 global collaborators. Nearly every sample came with metadata listing a de-identified subject ID, COVID-19 status, age in years and sex. Where available, HLA class I and class II types were obtained from metadata supplied by the sample provider rather than from assay-based typing.

What the study reported, not specific to this receptor: Clinical and demographic metadata were provided uncurated, with the amount varying by source and participant.

At one collaborating source in Seattle, patients were enrolled during active infection and were followed longitudinally through the course of disease. The collaborating institutions used their own protocols to collect whole blood in K2EDTA tubes. For TCRbeta analysis, collaborator samples were shipped as frozen whole blood, as isolated PBMCs, or as DNA extracted from either sample type. CDR1 and CDR2 were assigned from the germline V gene as SNHLY and FYNNEI. The CDR3 runs 15 residues from the cysteine to the phenylalanine. Left in the record is the CDR3 DNA by itself, 45 bases read in frame from the first base. The junction shows trimming of 3 bases on V and 1 base on J, and the gene matches do not reach 5 bases of it. TCRbeta CDR3 regions were amplified from genomic DNA using the immunoSEQ Assay, a bias-controlled multiplex PCR. On the authors' methods: The number of nucleated cells in each sample was estimated from the amplification of reference gene primers within the assay. To quantify the absolute abundance of each unique TCRbeta CDR3 rearrangement, sequence reads were collapsed and filtered. For each sample, productive Simpson clonality was calculated as the square root of Simpson's diversity index over productive rearrangements. Drawn from immuneACCESS, this table holds only the in-frame rearrangements with V and J called that TCRdb kept. Clones are partly lost; checked studies trace under half to an unresolved V gene and leave the rest unexplained. D and trimming come from the DNA, and the V and J calls and clone size come from that table. The sample profile shows a few hundred thousand clones; approximately 88% of them were found once. Approximately 12% of the sample is held by the ten biggest clonotypes.

This clone was seen a handful of times. This receptor's antigen is unknown. No clone much larger than this one lies a single base away; base qualities are absent. Distinct nucleotide sequences in the sample also encode this CDR3. The chain is encoded by TRBV2 joined to TRBJ1-1, with 7 central nucleotides matching TRBD1. The sequence was collected from a woman aged 50 to 65 with COVID-19, enrolled during active disease. The sample comprised peripheral blood. The CDR3 region has the sequence CASSDPTGENTEAFF. The nucleotides read TGTGCCAGCAGTGACCCTACAGGGGAGAACACTGAAGCTTTCTTT. The CDR3, completed at both ends by the reference TRBV2 and TRBJ1-1 genes, gives the full variable domain EPEVTQTPSHQVTQMGQEVILRCVPISNHLYFYWYRQILGQKVEFLVSFYNNEISEKSEIFDDQFSVERPDGSNFTLKIRSTKLEDSAMYFCASSDPTGENTEAFFGQGTRLTVV.